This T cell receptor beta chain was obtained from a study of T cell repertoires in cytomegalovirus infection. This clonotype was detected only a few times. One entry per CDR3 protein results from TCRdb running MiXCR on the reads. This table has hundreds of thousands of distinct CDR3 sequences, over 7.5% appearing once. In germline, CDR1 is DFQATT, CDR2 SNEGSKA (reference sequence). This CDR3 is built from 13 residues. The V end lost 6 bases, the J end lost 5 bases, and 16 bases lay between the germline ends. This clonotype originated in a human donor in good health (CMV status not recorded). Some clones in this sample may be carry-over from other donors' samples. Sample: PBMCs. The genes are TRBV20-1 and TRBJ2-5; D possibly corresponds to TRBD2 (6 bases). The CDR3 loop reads CSAGAGGAETQYF. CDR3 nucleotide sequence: TGCAGTGCAGGGGCGGGCGGGGCGGAGACCCAGTACTTC.